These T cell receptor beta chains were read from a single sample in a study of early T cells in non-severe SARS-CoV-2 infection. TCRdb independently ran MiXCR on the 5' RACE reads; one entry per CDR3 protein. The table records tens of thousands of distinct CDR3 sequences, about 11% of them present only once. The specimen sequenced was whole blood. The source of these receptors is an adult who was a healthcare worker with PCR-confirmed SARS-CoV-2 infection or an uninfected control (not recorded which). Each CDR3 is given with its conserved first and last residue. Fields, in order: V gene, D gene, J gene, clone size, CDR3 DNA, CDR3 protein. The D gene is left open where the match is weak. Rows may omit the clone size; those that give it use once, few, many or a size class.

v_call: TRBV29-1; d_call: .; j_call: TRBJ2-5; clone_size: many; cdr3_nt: TGCAGCGTTGCAGCGTCGCAACAAGAGACCCAGTACTTC; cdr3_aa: CSVAASQQETQYF
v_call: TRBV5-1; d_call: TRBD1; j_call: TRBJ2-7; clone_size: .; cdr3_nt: TGCGCCAGCAGCTCTGGCGAGCCACAGGGGGCGGACGAGCAGTACTTC; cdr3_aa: CASSSGEPQGADEQYF
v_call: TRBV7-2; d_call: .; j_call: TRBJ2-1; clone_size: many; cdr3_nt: TGTGCCAGCAGCCACGGCGGGGCCTCCTACAATGAGCAGTTCTTC; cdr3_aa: CASSHGGASYNEQFF
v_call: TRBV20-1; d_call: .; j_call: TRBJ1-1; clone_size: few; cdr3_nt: TGCAGTGCTAAGGCGGGACACCAGCTTTGGGGTGAAGCTTTCTTT; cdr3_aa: CSAKAGHQLWGEAFF
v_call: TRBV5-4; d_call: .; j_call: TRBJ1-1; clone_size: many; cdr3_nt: TGTGCCAGCAGCTTGGGAACAGGGAGAATTGCTTTCTTT; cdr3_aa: CASSLGTGRIAFF
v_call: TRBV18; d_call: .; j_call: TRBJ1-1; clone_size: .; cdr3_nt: TGTGCCAGCTCACCCACAGGGTATGTTGAAGCTTTCTTT; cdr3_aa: CASSPTGYVEAFF
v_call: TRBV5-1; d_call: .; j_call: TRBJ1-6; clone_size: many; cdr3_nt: TGCGCCAGCAGCTTGGCGGAGAATTCACCCCTCCACTTT; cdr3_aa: CASSLAENSPLHF
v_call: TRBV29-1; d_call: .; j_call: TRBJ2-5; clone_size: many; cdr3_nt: TGCAGCGTAGGGAGGACCCAAGAGACCCAGTACTTC; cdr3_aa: CSVGRTQETQYF
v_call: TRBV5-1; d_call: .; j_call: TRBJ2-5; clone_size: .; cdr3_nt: TGCCCCAGCAGCTTAACGGGAATACAAGAGACCCAGTACTTC; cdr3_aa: CPSSLTGIQETQYF
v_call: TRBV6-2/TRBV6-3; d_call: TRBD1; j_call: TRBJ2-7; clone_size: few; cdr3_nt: TGTGCCAGCAGTTATGGGACAGGGGTGTCCTACGAGCAGTACTTC; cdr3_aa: CASSYGTGVSYEQYF
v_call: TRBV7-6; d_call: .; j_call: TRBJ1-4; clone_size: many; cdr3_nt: TGTGCCAGCAGCTTTGATACCGGCGAAAAACTGTTTTTT; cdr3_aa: CASSFDTGEKLFF
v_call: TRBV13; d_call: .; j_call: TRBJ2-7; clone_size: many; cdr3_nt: TGTGCCAGCAGCCAGACGGGCTACGAGCAGTACTTC; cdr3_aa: CASSQTGYEQYF
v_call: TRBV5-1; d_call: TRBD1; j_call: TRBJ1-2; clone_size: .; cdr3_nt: TGCGCCAGCAGCCCCGGGACAGGGGGACGAGGCTACACCTTC; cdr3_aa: CASSPGTGGRGYTF
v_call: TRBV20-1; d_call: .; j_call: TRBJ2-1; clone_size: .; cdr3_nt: TGCAGTGCTAGAGGTCAATCCCCGGCAGGGGCCGAATTC; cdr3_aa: CSARGQSPAGAEF
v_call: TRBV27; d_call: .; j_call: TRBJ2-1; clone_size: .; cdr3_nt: TGTGCCAGCAGTTTATCGCCTAGCCTGATTGAGCAGTTCTTC; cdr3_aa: CASSLSPSLIEQFF
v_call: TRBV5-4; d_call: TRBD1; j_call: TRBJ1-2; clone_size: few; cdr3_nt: TGTGCCAGCAGCCCCTACGACAGGGGCGGCTATGGCTACACCTTC; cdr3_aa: CASSPYDRGGYGYTF
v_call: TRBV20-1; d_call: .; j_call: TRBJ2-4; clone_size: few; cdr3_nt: TGCAGTGCTAGTAATCGGGTTGGCAAAAACATTCAGTACTTC; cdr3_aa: CSASNRVGKNIQYF
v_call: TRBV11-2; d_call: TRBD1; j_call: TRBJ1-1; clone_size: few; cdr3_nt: TGTGCCAGCAGCTTCCAGGGGGGAGGAACTGAAGCTTTCTTT; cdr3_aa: CASSFQGGGTEAFF
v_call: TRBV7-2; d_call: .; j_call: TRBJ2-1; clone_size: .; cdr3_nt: TGTGCCAGCAGCTTCCTAGCCCCAGATCACAATGAGCAGTTCTTC; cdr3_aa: CASSFLAPDHNEQFF
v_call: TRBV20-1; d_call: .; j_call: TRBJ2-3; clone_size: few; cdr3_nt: TGCAGTGCTAGGATACCTAGCACAGATACGCAGTATTTT; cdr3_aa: CSARIPSTDTQYF
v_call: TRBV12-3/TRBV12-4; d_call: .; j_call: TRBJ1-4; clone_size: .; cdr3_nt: TGTGCCAGCAGCCTTCTTAGGGGGGATAATGAAAAACTGTTTTTT; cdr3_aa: CASSLLRGDNEKLFF
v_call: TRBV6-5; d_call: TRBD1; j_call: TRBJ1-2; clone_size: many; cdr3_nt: TGTGCCAGCAGTTACTCGGGGACAGGAACATACGGCTACACCTTC; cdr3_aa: CASSYSGTGTYGYTF
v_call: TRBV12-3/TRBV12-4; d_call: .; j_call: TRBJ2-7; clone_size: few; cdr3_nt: TGTGCCAGCAGGGAACAGGGTAACTACGAGCAGTACTTC; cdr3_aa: CASREQGNYEQYF
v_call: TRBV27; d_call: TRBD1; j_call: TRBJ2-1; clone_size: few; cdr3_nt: TGTGCCAGCAGTCGACAGGGGGCCTACAATGAGCAGTTCTTC; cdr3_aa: CASSRQGAYNEQFF